This TCR beta chain was captured by sequencing in a study of blood T cell repertoires in COVID-19. The germline gives CDR1 SNHLY, CDR2 FYNNEI. Trimming left V 6 bases short and J 1 base short, with 12 bases between. The CDR3 spans 15 residues. The table came from immunoSEQ multiplex PCR; TCRdb's copy has only in-frame clones and leaves some out. The sample carries 250,000 to 300,000 clones, approximately 87% recorded once. This TCR was recovered from a woman under 40 with COVID-19, enrolled during active disease. The chain carries TRBV2 and TRBJ1-4; the D gene is possibly TRBD1 (6 bases). Specimen: peripheral blood. The CDR3 DNA follows: TGTGCCAGCAGCATAACAGGGCTAACTAATGAAAAACTGTTTTTT. It is translated as CASSITGLTNEKLFF.